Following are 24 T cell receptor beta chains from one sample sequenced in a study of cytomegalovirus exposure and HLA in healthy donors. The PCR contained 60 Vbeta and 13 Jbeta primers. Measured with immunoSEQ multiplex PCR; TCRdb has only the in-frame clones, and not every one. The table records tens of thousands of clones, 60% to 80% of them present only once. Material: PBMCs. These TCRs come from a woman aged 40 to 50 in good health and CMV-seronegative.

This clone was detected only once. In DNA, the CDR3 is TGCGCCAGCAGCCCCCCAGGGGTCTCGTACAATGAGCAGTTCTTC. This sequence encodes CASSPPGVSYNEQFF. V usage is TRBV4-1 and J usage is TRBJ2-1; D might be TRBD1 (6 bases). CDR3 length: 15 amino acids. V was shortened by 4 bases and J by 4 bases, with 14 bases between the two germline ends. The germline V gene encodes CDR1 MGHRA and CDR2 YSYEKL.

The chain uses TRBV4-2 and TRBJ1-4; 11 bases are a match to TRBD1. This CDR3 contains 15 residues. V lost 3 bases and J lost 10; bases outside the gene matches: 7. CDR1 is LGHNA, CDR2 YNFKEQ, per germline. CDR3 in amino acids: CASSQPGQGDRKLFF. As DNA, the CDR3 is TGTGCCAGCAGCCAGCCGGGACAGGGGGACCGAAAACTGTTTTTT.

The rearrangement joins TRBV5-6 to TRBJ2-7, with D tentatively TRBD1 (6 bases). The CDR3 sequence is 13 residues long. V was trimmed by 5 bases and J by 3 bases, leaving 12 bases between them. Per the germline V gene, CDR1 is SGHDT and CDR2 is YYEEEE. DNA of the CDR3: TGTGCCAGCAGACAGACAGGAGGCTACGAGCAGTACTTC. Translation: CASRQTGGYEQYF.

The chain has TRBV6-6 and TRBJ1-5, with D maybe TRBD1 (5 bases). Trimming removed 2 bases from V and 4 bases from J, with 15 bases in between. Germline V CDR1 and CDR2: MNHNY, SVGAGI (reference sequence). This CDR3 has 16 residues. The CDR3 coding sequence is TGTGCCAGCAGTTACGAGAGTAGGGGTGGGAATCAGCCCCAGCATTTT. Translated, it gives CASSYESRGGNQPQHF.

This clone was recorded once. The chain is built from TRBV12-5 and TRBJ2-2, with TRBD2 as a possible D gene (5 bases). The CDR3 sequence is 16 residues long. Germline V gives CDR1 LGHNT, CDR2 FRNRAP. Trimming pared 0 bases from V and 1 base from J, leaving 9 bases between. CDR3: CASGLVVGRNTGELFF. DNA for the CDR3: TGTGCTAGTGGTTTGGTAGTGGGGAGGAACACCGGGGAGCTGTTTTTT.

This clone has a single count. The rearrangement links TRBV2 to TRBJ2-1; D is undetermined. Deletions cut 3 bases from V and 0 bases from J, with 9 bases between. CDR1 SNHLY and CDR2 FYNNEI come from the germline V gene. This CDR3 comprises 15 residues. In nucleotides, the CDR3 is TGTGCCAGCAGTGAGGGCCCGAGCTCCTACAATGAGCAGTTCTTC. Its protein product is CASSEGPSSYNEQFF.

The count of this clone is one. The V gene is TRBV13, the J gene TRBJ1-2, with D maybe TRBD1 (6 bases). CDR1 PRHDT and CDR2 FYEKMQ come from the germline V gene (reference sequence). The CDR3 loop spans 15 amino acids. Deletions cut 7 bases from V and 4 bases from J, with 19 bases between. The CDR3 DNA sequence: TGTGCCAGCACCCTCGGGGGGGGGCCGGTCTATGGCTACACCTTC. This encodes CASTLGGGPVYGYTF. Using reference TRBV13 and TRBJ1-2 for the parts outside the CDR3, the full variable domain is AAGVIQSPRHLIKEKRETATLKCYPIPRHDTVYWYQQGPGQDPQFLISFYEKMQSDKGSIPDRFSAQQFSDYHSELNMSSLELGDSALYFCASTLGGGPVYGYTFGSGTRLTVV.

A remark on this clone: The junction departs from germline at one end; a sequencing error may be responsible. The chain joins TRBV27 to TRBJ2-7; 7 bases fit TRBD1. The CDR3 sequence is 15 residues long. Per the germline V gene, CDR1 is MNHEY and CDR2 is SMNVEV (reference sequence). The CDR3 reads CASSVSQGSPYEQYF. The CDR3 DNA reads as TGTGCCAGCAGTGTATCACAGGGGTCTCCCTACGAGCAGTACTTC.

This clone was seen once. This CDR3 reads CASGSGTGGNQPQHF. As DNA, the CDR3 is TGTGCCAGCGGATCCGGGACAGGAGGCAATCAGCCCCAGCATTTT. This chain connects TRBV28 to TRBJ1-5, with TRBD1 matching over 8 bases. The CDR3 contains 15 residues. Germline V gene lookup returns CDR1 MDHEN and CDR2 SYDVKM. V was clipped by 8 bases and J by 2 bases; unmatched bases: 8.

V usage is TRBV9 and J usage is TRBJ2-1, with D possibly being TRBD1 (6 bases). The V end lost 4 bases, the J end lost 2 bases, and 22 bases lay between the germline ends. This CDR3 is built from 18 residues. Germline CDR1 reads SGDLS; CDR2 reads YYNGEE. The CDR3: CASSLRSSGTFAYNEQFF. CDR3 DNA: TGTGCCAGCAGCCTACGCTCCTCCGGGACATTCGCCTACAATGAGCAGTTCTTC.

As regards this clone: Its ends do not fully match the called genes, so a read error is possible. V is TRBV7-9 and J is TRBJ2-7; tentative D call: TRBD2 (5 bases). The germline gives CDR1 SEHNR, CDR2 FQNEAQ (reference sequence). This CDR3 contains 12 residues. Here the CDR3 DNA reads TGTTCCAGCAGCTTAGGAGGATACGAGCAGTACTTC. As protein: CSSSLGGYEQYF.

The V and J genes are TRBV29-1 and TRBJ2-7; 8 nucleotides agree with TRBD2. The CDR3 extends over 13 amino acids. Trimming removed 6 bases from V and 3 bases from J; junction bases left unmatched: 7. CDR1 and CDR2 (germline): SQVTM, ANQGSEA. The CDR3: CSVTGLGFYEQYF. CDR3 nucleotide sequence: TGCAGCGTAACGGGACTAGGCTTCTACGAGCAGTACTTC.

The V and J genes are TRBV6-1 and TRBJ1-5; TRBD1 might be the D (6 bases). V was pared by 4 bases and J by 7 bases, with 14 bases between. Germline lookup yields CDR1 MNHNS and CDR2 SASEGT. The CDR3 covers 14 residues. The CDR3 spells CASSVQGPGQPQHF. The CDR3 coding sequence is TGTGCCAGCAGTGTGCAGGGGCCAGGGCAGCCCCAGCATTTT.

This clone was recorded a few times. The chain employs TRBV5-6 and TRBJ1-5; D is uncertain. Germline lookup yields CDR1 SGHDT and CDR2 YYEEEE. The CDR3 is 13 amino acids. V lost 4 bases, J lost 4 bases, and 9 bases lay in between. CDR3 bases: TGTGCCAGCAGCCGCGGGAGGAATCAGCCCCAGCATTTT. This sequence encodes CASSRGRNQPQHF.

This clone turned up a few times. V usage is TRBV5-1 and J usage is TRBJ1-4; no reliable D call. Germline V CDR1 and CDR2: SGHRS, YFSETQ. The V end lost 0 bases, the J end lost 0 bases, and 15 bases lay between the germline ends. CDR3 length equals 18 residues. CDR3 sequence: CASSLDLVGTTTNEKLFF. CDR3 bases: TGCGCCAGCAGCTTGGACTTGGTGGGCACAACAACTAATGAAAAACTGTTTTTT. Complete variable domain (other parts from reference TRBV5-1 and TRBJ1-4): KAGVTQTPRYLIKTRGQQVTLSCSPISGHRSVSWYQQTPGQGLQFLFEYFSETQRNKGNFPGRFSGRQFSNSRSEMNVSTLELGDSALYLCASSLDLVGTTTNEKLFFGSGTQLSVL.

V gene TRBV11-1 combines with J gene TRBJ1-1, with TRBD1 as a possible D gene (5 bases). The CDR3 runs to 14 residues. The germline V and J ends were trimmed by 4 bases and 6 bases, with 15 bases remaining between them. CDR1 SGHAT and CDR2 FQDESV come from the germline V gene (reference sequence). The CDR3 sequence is CASSSGTWGAEAFF. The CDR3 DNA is TGTGCCAGCAGCTCCGGGACGTGGGGGGCTGAAGCTTTCTTT.

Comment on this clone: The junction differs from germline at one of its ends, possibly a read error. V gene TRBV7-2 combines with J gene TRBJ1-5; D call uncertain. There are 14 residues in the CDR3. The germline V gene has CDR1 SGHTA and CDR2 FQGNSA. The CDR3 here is CASRPANSNQPQNF. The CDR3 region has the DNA TGTGCCAGCAGACCGGCCAATAGCAATCAGCCCCAGAATTTT.

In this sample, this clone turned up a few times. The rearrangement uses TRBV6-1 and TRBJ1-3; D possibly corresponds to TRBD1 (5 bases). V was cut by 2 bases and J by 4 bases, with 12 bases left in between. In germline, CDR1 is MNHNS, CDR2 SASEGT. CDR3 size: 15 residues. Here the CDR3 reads CASSEIGARGNTIYF. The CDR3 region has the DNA TGTGCCAGCAGTGAAATAGGGGCACGCGGAAACACCATATATTTT.

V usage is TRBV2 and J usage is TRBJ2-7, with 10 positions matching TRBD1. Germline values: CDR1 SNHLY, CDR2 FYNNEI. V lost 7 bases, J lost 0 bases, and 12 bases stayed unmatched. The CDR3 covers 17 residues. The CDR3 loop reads CASIAGQGVPSSYEQYF. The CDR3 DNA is TGTGCCAGCATAGCAGGACAGGGGGTTCCCAGCTCCTACGAGCAGTACTTC.

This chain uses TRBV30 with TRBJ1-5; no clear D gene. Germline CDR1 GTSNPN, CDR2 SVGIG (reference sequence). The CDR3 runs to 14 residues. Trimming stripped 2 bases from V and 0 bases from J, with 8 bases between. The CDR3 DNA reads TGTGCCTGGAGTCTGAGTCTTAGCAATCAGCCCCAGCATTTT. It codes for CAWSLSLSNQPQHF.

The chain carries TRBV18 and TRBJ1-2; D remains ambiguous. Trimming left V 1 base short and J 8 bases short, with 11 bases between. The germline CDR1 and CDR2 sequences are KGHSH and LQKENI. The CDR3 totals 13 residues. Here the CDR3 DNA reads TGTGCCAGCTCACCACTCGAGCCCCCGGGCTACACCTTC. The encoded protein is CASSPLEPPGYTF.

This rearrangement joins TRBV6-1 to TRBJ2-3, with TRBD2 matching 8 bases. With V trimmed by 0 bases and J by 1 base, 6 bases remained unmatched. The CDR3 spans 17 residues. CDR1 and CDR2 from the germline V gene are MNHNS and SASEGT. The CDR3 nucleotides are TGTGCCAGCAGTGAAGCGGCCAGCGGGGGCCGCACAGATACGCAGTATTTT. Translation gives CASSEAASGGRTDTQYF.

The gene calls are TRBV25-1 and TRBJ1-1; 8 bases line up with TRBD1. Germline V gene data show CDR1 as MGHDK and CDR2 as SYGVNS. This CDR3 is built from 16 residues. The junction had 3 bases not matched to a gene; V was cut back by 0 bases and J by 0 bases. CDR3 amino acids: CASSEYGQGMNTEAFF. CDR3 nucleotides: TGTGCCAGCAGTGAATACGGACAGGGTATGAACACTGAAGCTTTCTTT.

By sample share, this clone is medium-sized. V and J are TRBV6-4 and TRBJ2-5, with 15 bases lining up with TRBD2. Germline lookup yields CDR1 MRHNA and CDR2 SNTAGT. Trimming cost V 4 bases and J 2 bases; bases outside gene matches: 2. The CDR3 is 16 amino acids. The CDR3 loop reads CASSAGTSGGQETQYF. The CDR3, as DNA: TGTGCCAGCAGTGCCGGGACTAGCGGGGGGCAAGAGACCCAGTACTTC.